The clone carrying this TCR beta chain is a singleton in its sample. Residents of 24 US areas, aged about 18 to 95 years, made up the participants. Participants' reported clinical history set cohort assignment. Authors' data handling: The assay estimated nucleated cells by amplifying reference gene primers. Clones were read by immunoSEQ multiplex PCR, and TCRdb kept only the in-frame ones, dropping some. Clone size and V and J calls were adopted from that table, with D and trimming inferred from the DNA. The sample carries more than 200,000 clones, 75% to 90% recorded once. The data originate from a study of blood T cell repertoires in COVID-19. The overall study: Sources were T cells, B-cell-depleted T cells, or PBMCs; the material itself was cDNA or gDNA.

The V gene's germline CDR1 is MNHEY and CDR2 SVGAGI. The CDR3 contains 14 residues. V was clipped by 2 bases and J by 4 bases; unmatched bases: 2. The sample taken for sequencing was PBMCs or T cells enriched from blood (not recorded which). This TCR was sampled from a woman aged 25 to 39 who had been exposed to COVID-19. The chain is built from TRBV6-5 and TRBJ2-1; 7 bases line up with TRBD2. CDR3 DNA sequence: TGTGCCAGCAGTTACCAGCGGGGATACAATGAGCAGTTCTTC. Protein product: CASSYQRGYNEQFF.